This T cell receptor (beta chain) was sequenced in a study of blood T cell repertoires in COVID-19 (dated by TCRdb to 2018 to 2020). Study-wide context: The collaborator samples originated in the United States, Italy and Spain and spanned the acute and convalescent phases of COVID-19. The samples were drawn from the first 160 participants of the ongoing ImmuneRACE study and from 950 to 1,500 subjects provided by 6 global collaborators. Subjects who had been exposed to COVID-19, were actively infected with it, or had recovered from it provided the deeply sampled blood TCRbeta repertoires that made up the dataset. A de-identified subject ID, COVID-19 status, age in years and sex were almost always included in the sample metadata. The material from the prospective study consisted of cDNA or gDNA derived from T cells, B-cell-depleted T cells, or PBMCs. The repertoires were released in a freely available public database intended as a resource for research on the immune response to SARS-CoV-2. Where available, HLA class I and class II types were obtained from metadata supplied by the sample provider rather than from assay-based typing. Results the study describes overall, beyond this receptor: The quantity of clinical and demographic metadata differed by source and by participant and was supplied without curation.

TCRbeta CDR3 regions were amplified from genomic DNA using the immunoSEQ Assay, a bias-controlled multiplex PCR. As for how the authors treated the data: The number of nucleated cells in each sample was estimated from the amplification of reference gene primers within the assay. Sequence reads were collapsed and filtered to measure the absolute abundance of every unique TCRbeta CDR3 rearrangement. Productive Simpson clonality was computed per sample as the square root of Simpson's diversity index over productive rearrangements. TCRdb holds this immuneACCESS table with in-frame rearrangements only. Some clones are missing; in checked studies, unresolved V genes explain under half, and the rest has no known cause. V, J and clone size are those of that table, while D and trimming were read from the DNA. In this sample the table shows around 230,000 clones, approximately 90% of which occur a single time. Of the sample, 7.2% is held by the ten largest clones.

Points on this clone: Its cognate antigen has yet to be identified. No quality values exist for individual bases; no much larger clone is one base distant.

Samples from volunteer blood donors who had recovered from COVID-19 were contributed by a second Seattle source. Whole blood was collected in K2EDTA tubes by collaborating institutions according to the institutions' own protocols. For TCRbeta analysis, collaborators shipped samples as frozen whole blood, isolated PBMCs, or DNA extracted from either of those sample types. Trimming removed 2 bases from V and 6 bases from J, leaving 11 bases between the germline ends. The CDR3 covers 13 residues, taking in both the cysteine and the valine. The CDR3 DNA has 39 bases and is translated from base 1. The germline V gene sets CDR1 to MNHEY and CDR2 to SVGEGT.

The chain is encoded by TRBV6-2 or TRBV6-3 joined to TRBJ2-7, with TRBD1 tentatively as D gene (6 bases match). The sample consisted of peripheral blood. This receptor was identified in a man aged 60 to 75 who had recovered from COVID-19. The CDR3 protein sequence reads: CASSYLTGTEQYV. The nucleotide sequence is TGTGCCAGCAGTTACCTCACAGGGACCGAGCAGTACGTC.